This TCR beta chain was retrieved from a study of early T cells in non-severe SARS-CoV-2 infection. Study-level background: Bulk RNA isolated from unsorted whole blood underwent sequencing; chains were not paired. Study-wide findings and caveats: Matches to VDJdb favored anti-spike CD8 responses and missed private and CD4 specificities.

Individually, cDNA molecules had unique molecular identifiers attached to them. MiXCR, run by TCRdb on the 5' RACE reads, gives a single entry per CDR3 protein. The profile covers fewer than 40,000 distinct CDR3 sequences, with under 4.5% appearing a single time and 5.5% to 6% taken by the ten largest. Per germline, CDR1 SGHAT and CDR2 FQNNGV. The V and J ends lost 5 bases and 3 bases, in that order; junction bases with no gene match: 11. This CDR3 region has 17 residues. There are a few counts of this clonotype. Antigen unknown. The chain carries TRBV11-2 and TRBJ2-7; TRBD1 matches at 12 bases. The sample was whole blood. This TCR was sampled from an adult who was a healthcare worker with PCR-confirmed SARS-CoV-2 infection or an uninfected control (not recorded which). CDR3: CASSPHSGTGGIYEQYF. CDR3 sequence (DNA): TGTGCCAGCAGCCCCCACTCCGGGACAGGGGGCATCTACGAGCAGTACTTC.